Following are 28 T cell receptor beta chains from one sample sequenced in a study of T cell responses to AZD1222 COVID-19 vaccine (dated by TCRdb to the early 2020s). The library was obtained by the immunoSEQ multiplex PCR assay. Sourced from immuneACCESS, this table was stored by TCRdb with only in-frame sequences that have V and J called. A share of the clones is absent; for the studies checked, an unresolved V gene accounts for under half, and the remainder has no known explanation. The sample table records approximately 92,000 clones; about nine tenths of these occur just once. The ten largest clones represent roughly a tenth of the sample. This sample's time point label indicates: baseline before first vaccination. Sequenced material: peripheral blood, taken on day 0 of AZD1222 vaccination. The receptors were sampled from an adult in good health.

This clone was seen a few times. As DNA, the CDR3 is TGTGCCAGCAGCCAAAGTCCCAGGCCCTCCTCCTACGAGCAGTACTTC. Encoded protein: CASSQSPRPSSYEQYF. This chain joins TRBV3-1 (or the pseudogene TRBV3-2) and TRBJ2-7, with D uncertain. V dropped 2 bases and J dropped 0 bases, with 14 bases sitting between them. The germline CDR1 and CDR2 sequences are LGHDT and YNNKEL (reference sequence). The CDR3 runs to 16 residues.

The J gene is TRBJ1-2, the V gene TRBV30, with TRBD1 as a possible D gene (5 bases). This CDR3 comprises 12 residues. Per germline, CDR1 GTSNPN and CDR2 SVGIG (reference sequence). V dropped 3 bases and J dropped 8 bases, with 13 bases sitting between them. DNA for the CDR3: TGTGCCTGGAGCCCTCCAGGGAACGGCTACACCTTC. Encoded protein: CAWSPPGNGYTF.

The chain recombines TRBV4-2 with TRBJ2-1; 10 positions match TRBD1. This CDR3 spans 17 amino acids. In germline, CDR1 is LGHNA, CDR2 YNFKEQ. Trimming took 4 bases from V and 4 from J; bases not matched to a gene: 10. The CDR3 loop reads CASSLNRGQGRYNEQFF. The CDR3 DNA reads TGTGCCAGCAGCCTAAACAGGGGACAGGGGAGATACAATGAGCAGTTCTTC.

The sample holds a few counts of this clone. The rearrangement joins TRBV6-1 to TRBJ1-4; TRBD1 might be the D (6 bases). Germline CDR1 reads MNHNS; CDR2 reads SASEGT. V lost 3 bases and J lost 14, with 13 bases in between. This CDR3 has 12 residues. The CDR3: CASSEVWDTLFF. CDR3 nucleotides: TGTGCCAGCAGTGAGGTCTGGGACACCCTGTTTTTT.

This clone was observed a single time. The gene calls are TRBV27 and TRBJ1-4, with TRBD1 matching 7 bases. V lost 6 bases and J lost 4; bases outside the gene matches: 5. CDR1 is MNHEY, CDR2 SMNVEV, per germline (reference sequence). The CDR3 contains 14 residues. Here the CDR3 DNA reads TGTGCCAGCAGGACCAGGGGGTATAATGAAAAACTGTTTTTT. Protein: CASRTRGYNEKLFF.

The J gene is TRBJ1-1, the V gene TRBV18; 7 nucleotides align to TRBD1. CDR1 is KGHSH and CDR2 is LQKENI in the germline V gene. The CDR3 spans 13 residues. Trimming at V came to 5 bases and at J to 3 bases, leaving 3 bases not matched to a gene. The DNA for the CDR3 is TGTGCCAGCTCAAGCAGGGGGGACACTGAAGCTTTCTTT. Amino acids: CASSSRGDTEAFF.

The chain employs TRBV7-2 and TRBJ1-2, with 12 bases identical to TRBD1. The length of the CDR3 is 16 residues. Unmatched junction bases numbered 11, after V lost 5 bases and J lost 7 bases. Germline CDR1 and CDR2: SGHTA and FQGNSA. The CDR3 here is CASSQRGGQGALGYTF. DNA of the CDR3: TGTGCCAGCAGCCAACGGGGGGGACAGGGGGCGCTTGGCTACACCTTC. The full variable domain, its missing parts supplied by reference TRBV7-2 and TRBJ1-2, is GAGVSQSPSNKVTEKGKDVELRCDPISGHTALYWYRQSLGQGLEFLIYFQGNSAPDKSGLPSDRFSAERTGGSVSTLTIQRTQQEDSAVYLCASSQRGGQGALGYTFGSGTRLTVV.

The chain carries TRBV5-4 and TRBJ2-1; 9 bases agree with TRBD1. Germline V CDR1 and CDR2: SGHNT, YYREEE (reference sequence). There are 15 residues in the CDR3. V shed 4 bases and J 0 bases; nucleotides not matched to a gene: 2. CDR3 DNA sequence: TGTGCCAGCAGCCTGGACAGGGGCTCCTACAATGAGCAGTTCTTC. It encodes CASSLDRGSYNEQFF.

This chain connects TRBV6-4 to TRBJ2-1; D possibly uses TRBD1 or TRBD2 (5 bases each). CDR3 size: 15 residues. Germline loops: CDR1 MRHNA, CDR2 SNTAGT. Trimming cost V 5 bases and J 4 bases, with 15 bases left between them. Here the CDR3 reads CASSPSGRGYNEQFF. The CDR3 region has the DNA TGTGCCAGCAGTCCTTCGGGACGGGGATACAATGAGCAGTTCTTC.

The chain joins TRBV25-1 to TRBJ2-3; D is possibly TRBD2 (6 bases). V dropped 6 bases and J dropped 2 bases, with 9 bases sitting between them. The germline gives CDR1 MGHDK, CDR2 SYGVNS. The CDR3 sequence is 13 residues long. In DNA, the CDR3 is TGTGCCAGCAGATCTAGCGCCACAGATACGCAGTATTTT. Protein sequence: CASRSSATDTQYF.

The J gene is TRBJ2-3, the V gene TRBV3-1 (or the pseudogene TRBV3-2); D might be TRBD2 (7 bases). This CDR3 has 17 residues. Trimming pared 4 bases from V and 2 bases from J, leaving 19 bases between. Germline V lookup: CDR1 LGHDT, CDR2 YNNKEL (reference sequence). The CDR3 coding sequence is TGTGCCAGCAGCCGCCAACTAACGGGGGGCCCCACAGATACGCAGTATTTT. It encodes CASSRQLTGGPTDTQYF.

The V call is TRBV27, the J call TRBJ2-2; D unclear. CDR1 is MNHEY and CDR2 is SMNVEV in the germline V gene (reference sequence). V lost 3 bases to trimming and J lost 2 bases, with 7 bases between them. CDR3 length: 14 residues. CDR3 nucleotide sequence: TGTGCCAGCAGTTTTCAACACAACACCGGGGAGCTGTTTTTT. It encodes CASSFQHNTGELFF.

DNA of the CDR3: TGTGCCAGCAGTCCAACACGACTAGCGGGCTGGGAGCAGTACTTC. It codes for CASSPTRLAGWEQYF. The chain couples TRBV6-5 to TRBJ2-7, with TRBD2 matching over 10 bases. CDR3 size: 15 residues. Germline V lookup: CDR1 MNHEY, CDR2 SVGAGI. Trimming removed 5 bases from V and 7 bases from J; junction bases left unmatched: 11.

The genes are TRBV30 and TRBJ1-2, with a weak D call TRBD1 (6 bases). Trimming stripped 2 bases from V and 0 bases from J, with 10 bases between. The CDR3 runs to 14 residues. CDR1 is GTSNPN, CDR2 SVGIG, per germline (reference sequence). The CDR3 is CAWSRRTANYGYTF. The CDR3, as DNA: TGTGCCTGGAGTAGAAGGACAGCTAACTATGGCTACACCTTC.

This chain links TRBV4-2 with TRBJ1-1; a weak D match, TRBD1 (5 bases). The CDR3 is 17 amino acids. In germline, CDR1 is LGHNA, CDR2 YNFKEQ. V dropped 3 bases and J dropped 0 bases, with 17 bases sitting between them. As DNA, the CDR3 is TGTGCCAGCAGCCATCAAGCCGGGACGGGCATGAACACTGAAGCTTTCTTT. The encoded protein is CASSHQAGTGMNTEAFF.

The V gene is TRBV5-1, the J gene TRBJ1-2; a weak D match, TRBD1 (5 bases). The germline V and J ends were trimmed by 7 bases and 0 bases, with 13 bases remaining between them. The CDR3 is 14 amino acids. Germline values: CDR1 SGHRS, CDR2 YFSETQ. The chain's CDR3 is CASRHGAANYGYTF. CDR3 sequence (DNA): TGCGCCAGCCGTCATGGGGCCGCTAACTATGGCTACACCTTC. The full variable domain, in which reference TRBV5-1 and TRBJ1-2 provide the parts outside the CDR3, is KAGVTQTPRYLIKTRGQQVTLSCSPISGHRSVSWYQQTPGQGLQFLFEYFSETQRNKGNFPGRFSGRQFSNSRSEMNVSTLELGDSALYLCASRHGAANYGYTFGSGTRLTVV.

The rearrangement joins TRBV11-2 to TRBJ1-4; 10 nucleotides align to TRBD1. Germline loops: CDR1 SGHAT, CDR2 FQNNGV. Trimming took 7 bases from V and 2 from J; bases not matched to a gene: 13. The CDR3 sequence is 18 residues long. CDR3 DNA sequence: TGTGCCAGCATCTATCGCCGGGACAGGGGCTTGACTAATGAAAAACTGTTTTTT. It specifies CASIYRRDRGLTNEKLFF.

The chain has TRBV7-9 and TRBJ1-2; 9 bases agree with TRBD1. J lost 4 bases, V lost 5 bases, and 8 bases had no gene match. Germline assignment: CDR1 SEHNR and CDR2 FQNEAQ (reference sequence). The CDR3 is 15 residues long. CDR3 loop: CASSKDGQGTYGYTF. The CDR3 nucleotides read TGTGCCAGCAGCAAGGACGGACAGGGGACCTATGGCTACACCTTC.

The chain combines TRBV7-9 with TRBJ2-3; 12 nucleotides align to TRBD2. V lost 5 bases to trimming and J lost 4 bases; unmatched junction nucleotides: 16. The CDR3 runs to 19 residues. Germline CDR1 is SEHNR and CDR2 is FQNEAQ (reference sequence). The CDR3 loop reads CASSQQLAGGLIGSDTQYF. For the CDR3, the DNA is TGTGCCAGCAGCCAACAACTAGCGGGAGGTTTGATCGGGTCAGATACGCAGTATTTT.

The gene calls are TRBV28 and TRBJ2-1; a possible D gene is TRBD2 (5 bases). V lost 6 bases, J lost 9 bases, and 12 bases lay in between. The CDR3 runs to 12 residues. In germline, CDR1 is MDHEN, CDR2 SYDVKM. Written as DNA, the CDR3 is TGTGCCAGCAGCCTTCTACTAGTTGAGCAGTTCTTC. This gives the protein CASSLLLVEQFF.

The genes are TRBV7-9 and TRBJ1-1; no clear D. Germline CDR1 reads SEHNR; CDR2 reads FQNEAQ (reference sequence). V shed 5 bases and J shed 12 bases, with 22 bases lying between them. The CDR3 sequence is 14 residues long. In DNA, the CDR3 is TGTGCCAGCAGCATCGACCCGGGAGAGGTAGAAACTTTCTTT. Translated: CASSIDPGEVETFF.

The V and J genes are TRBV19 and TRBJ1-1; 11 nucleotides match TRBD1. The junction had 9 bases not matched to a gene; V was cut back by 5 bases and J by 7 bases. The CDR3 length is 15 residues. The germline V gene has CDR1 LNHDA and CDR2 SQIVND (reference sequence). The CDR3 loop is CASSPERTGGFEAFF. In nucleotides, the CDR3 is TGTGCCAGTAGTCCGGAACGGACAGGGGGCTTTGAAGCTTTCTTT.

The chain employs TRBV12-5 and TRBJ1-2; D is ambiguous. This CDR3 region has 13 residues. V was pared by 5 bases and J by 8 bases, with 15 bases between. The germline V gene has CDR1 LGHNT and CDR2 FRNRAP. The CDR3 loop is CASGPTWRFGYTF. The CDR3 region has the DNA TGTGCTAGTGGTCCGACGTGGAGGTTCGGCTACACCTTC.

This sequence joins TRBV5-4 and TRBJ2-2, with TRBD1 as a possible D gene (5 bases). V was trimmed by 4 bases and J by 5 bases, leaving 18 bases between them. Germline V gives CDR1 SGHNT, CDR2 YYREEE (reference sequence). The CDR3 runs 16 residues. The CDR3 here is CASSPGQGRQTGELFF. The CDR3 bases are TGTGCCAGCAGCCCTGGGCAGGGAAGACAGACCGGGGAGCTGTTTTTT. Filled out from reference TRBV5-4 and TRBJ2-2, the complete variable domain reads ETGVTQSPTHLIKTRGQQVTLRCSSQSGHNTVSWYQQALGQGPQFIFQYYREEENGRGNFPPRFSGLQFPNYSSELNVNALELDDSALYLCASSPGQGRQTGELFFGEGSRLTVL.

In its sample, this clone was seen once. The V and J genes are TRBV27 and TRBJ1-6, with 7 nucleotides matching TRBD1. The germline gives CDR1 MNHEY, CDR2 SMNVEV (reference sequence). V lost 5 bases to trimming and J lost 1 base; unmatched junction nucleotides: 5. The CDR3 consists of 16 residues. CDR3 region: CASSKTGRSYNSPLHF. The CDR3 bases are TGTGCCAGCAGTAAGACAGGGAGGTCCTATAATTCACCCCTCCACTTT.

In its sample, this clone was seen once. The chain joins TRBV3-1 (or the pseudogene TRBV3-2) to TRBJ1-4, with D maybe TRBD1 (5 bases). The CDR3 contains 16 residues. The V and J ends lost 1 base and 5 bases respectively, with 14 bases between them. The germline V gene encodes CDR1 LGHDT and CDR2 YNNKEL (reference sequence). CDR3 amino acids: CASSQAWQGANEKLFF. The CDR3 bases are TGTGCCAGCAGCCAAGCTTGGCAGGGAGCGAATGAAAAACTGTTTTTT.

The V call is TRBV30, the J call TRBJ2-5; D may be TRBD2 (5 bases). The CDR3 runs 16 residues. V was shortened by 0 bases and J by 5 bases, with 19 bases between the two germline ends. Germline CDR1 is GTSNPN and CDR2 is SVGIG (reference sequence). The DNA of the CDR3 is TGTGCCTGGAGTGTAAACATTTATAGCACGGGGGAGACCCAGTACTTC. Translation gives CAWSVNIYSTGETQYF.

This clone was picked up one time. V gene TRBV6-1 combines with J gene TRBJ1-1; no definite D call. Deletions cut 3 bases from V and 0 bases from J, with 8 bases between. The germline V gene encodes CDR1 MNHNS and CDR2 SASEGT. The CDR3 spans 14 residues. For the CDR3, the DNA is TGTGCCAGCAGTGACCCTGGAGTGAACACTGAAGCTTTCTTT. Its protein product is CASSDPGVNTEAFF.